This TCR beta chain was captured by sequencing in a study of STAT5B mutations in CD4+ large granular lymphocyte leukemia. Study-level results: Patient CD4-sorted repertoires looked more clonal than healthy CD4+ repertoires, even without putative leukemic clones.

The repertoire was sequenced with immunoSEQ multiplex PCR; TCRdb's copy has only in-frame clones and lacks some. Of about 33,000 clones in the sample, roughly 74% were seen once. Notes on this clone: Antigen unknown.

The CDR3 runs to 14 residues. From germline, CDR1 is GTSNPN and CDR2 SVGIG (reference sequence). The V end lost 4 bases, the J end lost 6 bases, and 19 bases lay between the germline ends. The chain employs TRBV30 and TRBJ2-7; perhaps TRBD1 as D (6 bases). Sequenced sample: CD4+ T cells from blood buffy coats. This TCR was sampled from a human donor in good health. The CDR3 spells CAWTRQVAGREQYF. As DNA, the CDR3 is TGTGCCTGGACACGACAGGTTGCCGGTCGCGAGCAGTACTTC.